The T cell receptor beta chain described here comes from a study of blood T cell repertoires in COVID-19. The wider study: Whether acute or convalescent, the COVID-19 samples came from the United States, Italy and Spain. Sample material is recorded as cDNA or gDNA derived from T cells, B-cell-depleted T cells, or PBMCs.

As handled by the study authors: Reference gene primer amplification in the assay estimated nucleated cell counts. Clones were sequenced by immunoSEQ multiplex PCR, and TCRdb holds only the in-frame ones, with some missing. Clone size and V and J calls were adopted from that table, with D and trimming inferred from the DNA. Found here are roughly 240,000 clones, roughly 88% of them singletons; the top ten hold over 2%. Looked up from germline, CDR1 is SGHRS and CDR2 is YFSETQ. This CDR3 region has 15 residues. Trimming removed 5 bases from V and 1 base from J, with 14 bases in between. The TCR was taken from a man in his forties or fifties who had recovered from COVID-19. V usage is TRBV5-1 and J usage is TRBJ2-3, with D perhaps TRBD2 (6 bases). Sequenced sample: peripheral blood. The CDR3 DNA follows: TGCGCCAGCAGGGCCGGGAGTCAGGGCACAGATACGCAGTATTTT. This gives the protein CASRAGSQGTDTQYF.